This T cell receptor beta chain originates from a study of T cell responses to AZD1222 COVID-19 vaccine. Looking at the study overall: Pooled together were second doses at about 4 or about 12 weeks.

Repertoires were generated with immunoSEQ multiplex PCR, while TCRdb's copy carries only in-frame clones and drops some. The data hold 60,000 to 80,000 clones, with around 86% observed a single time. Trimming shortened V by 5 bases and J by 0 bases, and 10 bases separated the two germline ends. CDR3 length: 13 amino acids. In germline, CDR1 is GTSNPN, CDR2 SVGIG (reference sequence). Notes on the study in general: Of spike-specific TCRs, nearly half reportedly target regions left unmutated in variants. Spike-specific TCR depth and breadth grew after two AZD1222 doses. Only 5 to 7 individuals given AZD1222 were seropositive at baseline.

Note on this clone: As yet, its antigen is unknown.

This TCR was recovered from an adult in good health. The chain has TRBV30 and TRBJ1-2; D uncertain. Sequencing used peripheral blood, obtained on day 0 of AZD1222 vaccination. This chain's CDR3 is CAWGTQSNYGYTF. The CDR3 DNA is TGTGCCTGGGGAACCCAGTCTAACTATGGCTACACCTTC.